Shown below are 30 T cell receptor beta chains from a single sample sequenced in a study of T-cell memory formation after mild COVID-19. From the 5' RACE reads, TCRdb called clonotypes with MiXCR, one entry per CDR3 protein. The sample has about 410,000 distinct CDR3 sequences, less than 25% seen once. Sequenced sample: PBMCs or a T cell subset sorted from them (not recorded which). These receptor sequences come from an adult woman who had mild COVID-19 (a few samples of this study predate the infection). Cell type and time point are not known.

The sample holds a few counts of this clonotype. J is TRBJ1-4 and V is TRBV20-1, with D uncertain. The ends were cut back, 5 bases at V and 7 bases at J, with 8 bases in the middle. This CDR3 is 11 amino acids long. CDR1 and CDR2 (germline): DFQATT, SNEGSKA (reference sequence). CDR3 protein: CSAALSEKLFF. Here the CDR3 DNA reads TGCAGTGCTGCCCTTAGTGAAAAACTGTTTTTT.

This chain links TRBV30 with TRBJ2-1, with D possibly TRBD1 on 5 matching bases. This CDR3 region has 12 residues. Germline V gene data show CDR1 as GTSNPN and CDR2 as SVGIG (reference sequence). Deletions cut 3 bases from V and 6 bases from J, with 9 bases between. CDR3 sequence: CAWRGHSNEQFF. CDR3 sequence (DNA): TGTGCCTGGAGAGGACACAGCAATGAGCAGTTCTTC.

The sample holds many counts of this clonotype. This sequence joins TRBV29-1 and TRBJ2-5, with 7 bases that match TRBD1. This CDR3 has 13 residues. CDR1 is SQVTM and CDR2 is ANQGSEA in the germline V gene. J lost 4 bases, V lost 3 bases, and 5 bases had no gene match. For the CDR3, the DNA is TGCAGCGTTGAGGAACAGGGGCGAGAGACCCAGTACTTC. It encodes CSVEEQGRETQYF. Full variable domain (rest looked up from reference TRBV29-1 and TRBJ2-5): SAVISQKPSRDICQRGTSLTIQCQVDSQVTMMFWYRQQPGQSLTLIATANQGSEATYESGFVIDKFPISRPNLTFSTLTVSNMSPEDSSIYLCSVEEQGRETQYFGPGTRLLVL.

DNA for the CDR3: TGCAGCGTTGTCGACAGACATACGCAGTATTTT. Translation: CSVVDRHTQYF. This sequence joins TRBV29-1 and TRBJ2-3; TRBD1 is a possible D gene (5 bases). The CDR3 runs 11 residues. V dropped 4 bases and J dropped 7 bases, with 9 bases sitting between them. In germline, CDR1 is SQVTM, CDR2 ANQGSEA.

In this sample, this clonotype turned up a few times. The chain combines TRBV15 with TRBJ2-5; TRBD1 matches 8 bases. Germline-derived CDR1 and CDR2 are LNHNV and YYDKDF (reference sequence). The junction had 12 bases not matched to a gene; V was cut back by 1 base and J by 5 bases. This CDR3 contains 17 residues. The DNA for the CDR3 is TGTGCCACCAGCAGAGGGACCCTGGGACAGGCCCGGGAGACCCAGTACTTC. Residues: CATSRGTLGQARETQYF. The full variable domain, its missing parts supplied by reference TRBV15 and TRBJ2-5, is DAMVIQNPRYQVTQFGKPVTLSCSQTLNHNVMYWYQQKSSQAPKLLFHYYDKDFNNEADTPDNFQSRRPNTSFCFLDIRSPGLGDTAMYLCATSRGTLGQARETQYFGPGTRLLVL.

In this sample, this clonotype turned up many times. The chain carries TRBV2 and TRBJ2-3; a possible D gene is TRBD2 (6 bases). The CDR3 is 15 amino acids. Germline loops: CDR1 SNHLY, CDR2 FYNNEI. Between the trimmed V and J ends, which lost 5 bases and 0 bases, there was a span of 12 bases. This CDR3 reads CASSSGTASTDTQYF. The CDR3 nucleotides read TGTGCCAGCAGTTCTGGGACTGCTAGCACAGATACGCAGTATTTT. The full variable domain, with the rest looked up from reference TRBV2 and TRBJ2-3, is EPEVTQTPSHQVTQMGQEVILRCVPISNHLYFYWYRQILGQKVEFLVSFYNNEISEKSEIFDDQFSVERPDGSNFTLKIRSTKLEDSAMYFCASSSGTASTDTQYFGPGTRLTVL.

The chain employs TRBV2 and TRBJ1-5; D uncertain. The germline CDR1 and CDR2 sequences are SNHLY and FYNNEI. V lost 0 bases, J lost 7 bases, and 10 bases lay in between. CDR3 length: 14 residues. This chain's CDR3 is CASSEAPPGQPQHF. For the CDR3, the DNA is TGTGCCAGCAGTGAAGCGCCGCCGGGGCAGCCCCAGCATTTT.

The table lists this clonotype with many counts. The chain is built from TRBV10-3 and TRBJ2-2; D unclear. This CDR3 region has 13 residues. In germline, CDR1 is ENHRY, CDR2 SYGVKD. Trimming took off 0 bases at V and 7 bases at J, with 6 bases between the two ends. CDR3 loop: CAISESARGELFF. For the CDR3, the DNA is TGTGCCATCAGTGAGTCCGCCCGCGGGGAGCTGTTTTTT.

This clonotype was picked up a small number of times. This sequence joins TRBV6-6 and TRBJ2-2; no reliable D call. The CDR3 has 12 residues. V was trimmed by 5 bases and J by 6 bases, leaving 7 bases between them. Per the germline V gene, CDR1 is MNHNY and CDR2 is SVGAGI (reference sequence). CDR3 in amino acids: CASSADPGELFF. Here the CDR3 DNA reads TGTGCCAGCAGTGCAGATCCCGGGGAGCTGTTTTTT.

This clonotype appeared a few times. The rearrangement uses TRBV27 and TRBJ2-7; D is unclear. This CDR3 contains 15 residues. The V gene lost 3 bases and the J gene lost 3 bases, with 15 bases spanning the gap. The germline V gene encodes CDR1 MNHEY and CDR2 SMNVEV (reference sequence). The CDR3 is CASSFRDPGRYEQYF. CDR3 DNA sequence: TGTGCCAGCAGTTTCCGAGACCCCGGCCGCTACGAGCAGTACTTC.

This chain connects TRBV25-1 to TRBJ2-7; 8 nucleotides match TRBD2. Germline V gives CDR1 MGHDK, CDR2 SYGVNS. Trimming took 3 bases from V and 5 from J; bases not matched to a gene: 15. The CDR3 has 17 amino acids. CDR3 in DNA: TGTGCCAGCAGTGAGCCCAACGGGAGGGCCAGTCCCCACGAGCAGTACTTC. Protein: CASSEPNGRASPHEQYF.

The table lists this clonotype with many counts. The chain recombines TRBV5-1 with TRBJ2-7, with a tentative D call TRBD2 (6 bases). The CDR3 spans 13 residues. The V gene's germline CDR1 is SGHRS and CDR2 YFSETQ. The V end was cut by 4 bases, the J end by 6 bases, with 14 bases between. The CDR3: CASSPRGGSEQYF. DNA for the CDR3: TGCGCCAGCAGCCCCCGGGGAGGTTCCGAGCAGTACTTC.

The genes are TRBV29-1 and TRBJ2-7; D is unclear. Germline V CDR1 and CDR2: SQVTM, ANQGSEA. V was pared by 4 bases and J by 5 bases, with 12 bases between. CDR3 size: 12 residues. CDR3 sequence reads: CSVVGLDHEQYF. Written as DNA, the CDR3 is TGCAGCGTTGTTGGGCTGGACCACGAGCAGTACTTC.

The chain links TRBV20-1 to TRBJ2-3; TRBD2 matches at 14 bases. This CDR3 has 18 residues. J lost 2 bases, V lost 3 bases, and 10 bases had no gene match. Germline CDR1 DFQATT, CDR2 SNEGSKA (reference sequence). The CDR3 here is CSARGGTSGGPVTDTQYF. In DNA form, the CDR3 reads TGCAGTGCTAGGGGTGGGACTAGCGGGGGACCCGTCACAGATACGCAGTATTTT.

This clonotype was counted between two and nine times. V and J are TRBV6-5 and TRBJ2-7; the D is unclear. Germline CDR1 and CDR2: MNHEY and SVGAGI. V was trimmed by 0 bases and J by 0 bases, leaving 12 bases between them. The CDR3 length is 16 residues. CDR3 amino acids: CASSYSISFSSYEQYF. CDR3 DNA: TGTGCCAGCAGTTACTCGATTTCGTTCAGCTCCTACGAGCAGTACTTC.

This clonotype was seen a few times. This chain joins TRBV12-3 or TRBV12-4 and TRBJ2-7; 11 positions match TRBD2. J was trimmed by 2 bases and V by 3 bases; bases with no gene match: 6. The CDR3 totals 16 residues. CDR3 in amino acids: CASSFLVAGGPYEQYF. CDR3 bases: TGTGCCAGCAGTTTCCTAGTAGCGGGGGGGCCCTACGAGCAGTACTTC.

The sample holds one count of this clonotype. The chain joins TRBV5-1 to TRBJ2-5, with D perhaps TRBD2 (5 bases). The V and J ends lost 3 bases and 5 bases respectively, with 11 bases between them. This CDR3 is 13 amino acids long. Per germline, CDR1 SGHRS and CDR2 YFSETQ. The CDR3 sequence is CASSSGIRETQYF. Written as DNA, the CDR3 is TGCGCCAGCAGCTCCGGGATTCGGGAGACCCAGTACTTC.

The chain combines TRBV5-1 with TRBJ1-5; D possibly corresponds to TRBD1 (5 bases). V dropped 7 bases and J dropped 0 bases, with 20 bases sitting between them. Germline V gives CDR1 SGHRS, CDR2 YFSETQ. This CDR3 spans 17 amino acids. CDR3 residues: CASRSGGALDSNQPQHF. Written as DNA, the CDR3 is TGCGCCAGCCGTAGTGGGGGTGCCTTAGATAGCAATCAGCCCCAGCATTTT.

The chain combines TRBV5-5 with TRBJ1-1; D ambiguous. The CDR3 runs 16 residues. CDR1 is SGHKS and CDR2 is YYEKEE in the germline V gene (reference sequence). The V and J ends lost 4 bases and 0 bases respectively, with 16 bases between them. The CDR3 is CASSPESLSLNTEAFF. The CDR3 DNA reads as TGTGCCAGCAGCCCCGAATCCCTCAGTCTGAACACTGAAGCTTTCTTT.

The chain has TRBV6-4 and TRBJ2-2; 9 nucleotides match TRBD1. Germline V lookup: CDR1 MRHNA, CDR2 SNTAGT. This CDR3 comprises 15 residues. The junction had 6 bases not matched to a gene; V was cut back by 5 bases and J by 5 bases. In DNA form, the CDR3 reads TGTGCCAGCAGTCCCGGGACAGGGACGACCGGGGAGCTGTTTTTT. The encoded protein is CASSPGTGTTGELFF.

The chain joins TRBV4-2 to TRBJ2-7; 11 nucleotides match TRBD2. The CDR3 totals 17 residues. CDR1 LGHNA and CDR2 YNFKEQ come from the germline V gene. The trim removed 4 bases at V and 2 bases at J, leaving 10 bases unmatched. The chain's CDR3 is CASSLKTQLAGAYEQYF. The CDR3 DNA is TGTGCCAGCAGCCTTAAGACCCAACTAGCGGGGGCCTACGAGCAGTACTTC.

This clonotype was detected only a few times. The CDR3 loop is CASSDYLDSSPFF. In DNA form, the CDR3 reads TGTGCCAGCAGTGACTACTTGGACAGTTCCCCTTTCTTT. The J gene is TRBJ1-1, the V gene TRBV6-1; perhaps TRBD1 as D (6 bases). The germline CDR1 and CDR2 sequences are MNHNS and SASEGT. The germline V and J ends were trimmed by 3 bases and 12 bases, with 17 bases remaining between them. The CDR3 extends over 13 amino acids.

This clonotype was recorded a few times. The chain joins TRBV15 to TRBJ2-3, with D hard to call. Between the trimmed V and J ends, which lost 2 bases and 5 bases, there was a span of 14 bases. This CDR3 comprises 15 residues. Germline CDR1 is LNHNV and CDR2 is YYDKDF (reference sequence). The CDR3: CATSRLDLVRDTQYF. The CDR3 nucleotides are TGTGCCACCAGCAGACTAGACCTGGTACGAGATACGCAGTATTTT.

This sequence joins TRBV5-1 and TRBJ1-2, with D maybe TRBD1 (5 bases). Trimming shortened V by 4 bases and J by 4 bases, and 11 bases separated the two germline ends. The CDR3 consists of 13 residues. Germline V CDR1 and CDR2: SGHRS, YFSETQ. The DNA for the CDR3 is TGCGCCAGCAGCCTGCCCGACAGCTATGGCTACACCTTC. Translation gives CASSLPDSYGYTF.

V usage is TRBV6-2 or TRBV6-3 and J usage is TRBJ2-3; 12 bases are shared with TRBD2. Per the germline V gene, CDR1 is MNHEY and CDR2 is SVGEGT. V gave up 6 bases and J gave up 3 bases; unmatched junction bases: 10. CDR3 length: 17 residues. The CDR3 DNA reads TGTGCCAGCAGGAAAGACGAGACTAGCGGGAGAACAGATACGCAGTATTTT. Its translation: CASRKDETSGRTDTQYF.

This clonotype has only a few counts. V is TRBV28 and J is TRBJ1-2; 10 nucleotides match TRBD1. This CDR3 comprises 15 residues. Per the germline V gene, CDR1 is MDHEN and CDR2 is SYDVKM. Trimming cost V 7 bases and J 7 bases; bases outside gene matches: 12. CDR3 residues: CASIQPGQGIGGYTF. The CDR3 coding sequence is TGTGCCAGCATACAACCGGGACAGGGGATTGGTGGCTACACCTTC.

For the CDR3, the DNA is TGTGCCACCAGTGAGCATACCGGGACTCTAAATGAGCAGTTCTTC. Amino acids: CATSEHTGTLNEQFF. The chain joins TRBV24-1 to TRBJ2-1, with D possibly matching TRBD2 (6 bases). The CDR3 loop spans 15 amino acids. Germline lookup yields CDR1 KGHDR and CDR2 SFDVKD. The V and J ends lost 4 bases and 7 bases respectively, with 16 bases between them.

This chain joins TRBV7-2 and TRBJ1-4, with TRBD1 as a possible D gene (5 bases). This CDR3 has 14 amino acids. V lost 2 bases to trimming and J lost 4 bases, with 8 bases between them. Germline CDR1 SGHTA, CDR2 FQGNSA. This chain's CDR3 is CASSLRTINEKLFF. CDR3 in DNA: TGTGCCAGCAGCTTACGGACAATTAATGAAAAACTGTTTTTT.

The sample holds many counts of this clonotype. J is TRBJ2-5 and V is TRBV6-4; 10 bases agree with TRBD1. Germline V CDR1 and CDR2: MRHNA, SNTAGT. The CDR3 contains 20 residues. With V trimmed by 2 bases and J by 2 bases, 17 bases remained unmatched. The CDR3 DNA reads TGTGCCAGCAGTGACCGGTCGGTGGCCATTGGGGACAGGGGTCAAGAGACCCAGTACTTC. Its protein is CASSDRSVAIGDRGQETQYF.

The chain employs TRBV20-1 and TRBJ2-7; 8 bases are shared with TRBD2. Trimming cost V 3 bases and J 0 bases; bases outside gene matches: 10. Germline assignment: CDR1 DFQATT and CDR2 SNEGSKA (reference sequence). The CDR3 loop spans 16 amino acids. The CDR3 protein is CSARRSGGPSSYEQYF. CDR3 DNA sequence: TGCAGTGCTAGGCGGAGCGGGGGTCCTAGCTCCTACGAGCAGTACTTC.